Included here is one TCR beta chain sequence, with context. What it binds is unknown. Treatment noted: roughly 20 received Ad26.COV2.S at low or high dose, single or two shots; about 5 received placebo; per-sample allocation not given. Sampling took place 63 days after the first vaccine or placebo injection. Trimming left V 0 bases short and J 3 bases short, with 8 bases between. Germline V CDR1 and CDR2: SGHVS, FNYEAQ. The CDR3 has 15 residues. This entry is derived from a study of Ad26.COV2.S vaccination and SARS-CoV-2 variants. Study details: Once or twice, 56 days apart, Ad26.COV2.S was delivered intramuscularly. Study-level results: Recipients given vaccine exceeded placebo recipients in spike-specific TCR breadth. Reported findings describe substantial breadth in spike-specific CD8+ and CD4+ T cell responses following vaccination.

Sequenced by immunoSEQ multiplex PCR; TCRdb stores in-frame clones only, minus some. The profile shows about 440,000 clones, about 90% of them singletons. The clonotype was recovered from a person between 18 and 65 years old who received the Ad26.COV2.S COVID-19 vaccine or a placebo. Here the sequenced sample was peripheral blood, taken in a trial of Ad26.COV2.S vaccine versus placebo. This sequence joins TRBV7-6 and TRBJ2-2; no clear D. The CDR3 spells CASSLAGSHTGELFF. The CDR3 DNA reads TGTGCCAGCAGCTTAGCAGGGTCGCACACCGGGGAGCTGTTTTTT.